This is a list of T cell receptor beta chains from one sample in a study of T cells in severe cutaneous drug reactions. TCRdb re-called the multiplex PCR reads and catalogs CDR3 proteins one per entry, DNA excluded. The sample includes about 2,800 distinct CDR3 sequences. The specimen was cells from a skin blister. Receptors were obtained from a human donor with toxic epidermal necrolysis, a severe cutaneous drug reaction. Each CDR3 is given with its conserved first and last residue. The order of the fields is clone size, J gene, V gene, CDR3 protein. Where a row states a size, it is once, few, many or the class of an expanded clone; other rows omit it.

size: medium-sized
J: TRBJ2-5
V: TRBV7-2
CDR3: CASSPGLAGSQETQYF

size: -
J: TRBJ2-1
V: TRBV6-2/TRBV6-3
CDR3: CASSKTISNEQFF

size: -
J: TRBJ2-7
V: TRBV19
CDR3: CASSQARRTGREYEQYF

size: medium-sized
J: TRBJ2-3
V: TRBV3-1
CDR3: CASSQESYTDTQYF

size: -
J: TRBJ2-1
V: TRBV6-2/TRBV6-3
CDR3: CASTTGDYNEQFF

size: -
J: TRBJ2-5
V: TRBV5-1
CDR3: CASSLALAGGRVETQYF

size: medium-sized
J: TRBJ2-1
V: TRBV18
CDR3: CASSPTSASYNEQFF

size: large
J: TRBJ1-2
V: TRBV13
CDR3: CASSLKIAANYGYTF

size: medium-sized
J: TRBJ2-2
V: TRBV9
CDR3: CASSVATGGELFF

size: -
J: TRBJ2-7
V: TRBV11-2
CDR3: CASSLLQGPSYEQYF

size: -
J: TRBJ1-1
V: TRBV29-1
CDR3: CSGQGAITEAFF

size: -
J: TRBJ1-5
V: TRBV6-1
CDR3: CASKTNALQGYQPQHF

size: -
J: TRBJ2-7
V: TRBV6-2/TRBV6-3
CDR3: CASSPLDYGVSQYF

size: -
J: TRBJ2-1
V: TRBV9
CDR3: CASSPQTGTGSYNEQFF

size: medium-sized
J: TRBJ2-1
V: TRBV15
CDR3: CATSRDRTGYNEQFF

size: -
J: TRBJ2-3
V: TRBV29-1
CDR3: CSVEEQLSDTQYF

size: -
J: TRBJ2-1
V: TRBV28
CDR3: CASRGTGGGSYNEQFF

size: -
J: TRBJ1-1
V: TRBV6-2/TRBV6-3
CDR3: CASRPQGNTEAFF

size: -
J: TRBJ1-4
V: TRBV11-2
CDR3: CASSFGDRANEKLFF

size: large
J: TRBJ2-1
V: TRBV24-1
CDR3: CATSGWTSGNEQFF

size: -
J: TRBJ2-5
V: TRBV6-2/TRBV6-3
CDR3: CASSLLQETQYF

size: -
J: TRBJ2-2
V: TRBV6-5
CDR3: CASSLTPGAGELFF

size: medium-sized
J: TRBJ1-1
V: TRBV4-1
CDR3: CASSQESLNTEAFF

size: -
J: TRBJ2-7
V: TRBV30
CDR3: CAWSVRHRGFGYEQYF

size: -
J: TRBJ2-5
V: TRBV6-1
CDR3: CASTFETNQETQYF

size: medium-sized
J: TRBJ2-2
V: TRBV10-3
CDR3: CASRTGNTGELFF

size: -
J: TRBJ1-1
V: TRBV9
CDR3: CASSAPTGSSGEAFF